This record covers a single TCR beta chain. The antigen remains unidentified. Data came from immunoSEQ multiplex PCR; TCRdb stores just in-frame clones and leaves some out. The sample shows roughly 150,000 clones, around nine tenths of them seen only once. This entry is derived from a study of T cell responses to AZD1222 COVID-19 vaccine. The study's findings and limits: Sampled repertoires all dated from after the peak T cell response. The CD4 TCRs associated with vaccination extended across spike and predominated at 160-218 and 743-854. Spike-specific TCR breadth and depth went up after people got two AZD1222 doses.

Germline assignment: CDR1 SNHLY and CDR2 FYNNEI. The CDR3 consists of 12 residues. V lost 5 bases and J 3 bases, leaving 8 bases between the germline ends. Investigators merged groups given second doses at roughly 4 or roughly 12 weeks. This receptor was taken from an adult who received the AZD1222 COVID-19 vaccine. This rearrangement joins TRBV2 to TRBJ2-7, with D unresolved. The source was peripheral blood, collected 28 days after the second AZD1222 dose. The CDR3 nucleotides are TGTGCCAGCAGTATAACCCTCTACGAGCAGTACTTC. Translation gives CASSITLYEQYF.